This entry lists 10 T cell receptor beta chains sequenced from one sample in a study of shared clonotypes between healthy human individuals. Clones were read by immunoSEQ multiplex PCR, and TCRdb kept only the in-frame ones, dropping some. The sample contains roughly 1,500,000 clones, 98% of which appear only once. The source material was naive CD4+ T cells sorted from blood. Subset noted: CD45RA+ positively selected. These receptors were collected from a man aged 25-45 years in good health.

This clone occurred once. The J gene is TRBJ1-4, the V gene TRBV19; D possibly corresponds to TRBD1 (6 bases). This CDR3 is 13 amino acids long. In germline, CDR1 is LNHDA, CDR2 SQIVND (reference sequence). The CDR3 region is CADLQGVLEKLFF. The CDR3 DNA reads TGTGCAGATCTACAGGGCGTGTTGGAAAAACTGTTTTTT.

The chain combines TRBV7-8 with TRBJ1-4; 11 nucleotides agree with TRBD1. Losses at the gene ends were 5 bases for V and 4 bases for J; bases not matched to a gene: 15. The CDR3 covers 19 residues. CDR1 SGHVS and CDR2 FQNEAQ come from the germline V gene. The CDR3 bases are TGTGCCAGCAGCCCAGGACAGGGGGCACGCCATGCACATAATGAAAAACTGTTTTTT. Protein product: CASSPGQGARHAHNEKLFF.

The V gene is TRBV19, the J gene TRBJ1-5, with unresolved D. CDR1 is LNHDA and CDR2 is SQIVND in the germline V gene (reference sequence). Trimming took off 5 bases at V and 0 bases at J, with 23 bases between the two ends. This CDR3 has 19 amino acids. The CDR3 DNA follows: TGTGCCAGTAGTGTCCGCCGGGCCACCCCTACGGATAGCAATCAGCCCCAGCATTTT. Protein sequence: CASSVRRATPTDSNQPQHF.

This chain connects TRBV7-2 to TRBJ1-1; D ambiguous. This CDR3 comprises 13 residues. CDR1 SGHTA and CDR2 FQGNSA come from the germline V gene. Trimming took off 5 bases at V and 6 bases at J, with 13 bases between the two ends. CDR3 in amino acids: CASSREIESEAFF. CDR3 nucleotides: TGTGCCAGCAGCCGGGAGATAGAATCTGAAGCTTTCTTT.

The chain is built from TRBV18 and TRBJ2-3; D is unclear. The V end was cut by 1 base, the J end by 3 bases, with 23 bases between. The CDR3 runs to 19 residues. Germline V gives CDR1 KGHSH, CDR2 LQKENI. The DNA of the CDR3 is TGTGCCAGCTCACCACGAATAGGCCAGAGCGTCACAAGGACAGATACGCAGTATTTT. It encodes CASSPRIGQSVTRTDTQYF.

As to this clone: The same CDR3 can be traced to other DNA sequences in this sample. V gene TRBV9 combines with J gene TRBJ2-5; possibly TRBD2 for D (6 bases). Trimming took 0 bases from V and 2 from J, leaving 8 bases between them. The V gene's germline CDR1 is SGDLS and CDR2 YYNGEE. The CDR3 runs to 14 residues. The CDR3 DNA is TGTGCCAGCAGCGTAGGCGGGGAACAAGAGACCCAGTACTTC. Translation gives CASSVGGEQETQYF.

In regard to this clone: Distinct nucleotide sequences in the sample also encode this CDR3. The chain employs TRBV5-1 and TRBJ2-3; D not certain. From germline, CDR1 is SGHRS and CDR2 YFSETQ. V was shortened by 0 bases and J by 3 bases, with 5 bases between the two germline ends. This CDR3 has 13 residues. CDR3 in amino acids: CASSLEGTDTQYF. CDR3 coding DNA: TGCGCCAGCAGCTTGGAGGGTACAGATACGCAGTATTTT. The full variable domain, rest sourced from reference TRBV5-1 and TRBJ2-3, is KAGVTQTPRYLIKTRGQQVTLSCSPISGHRSVSWYQQTPGQGLQFLFEYFSETQRNKGNFPGRFSGRQFSNSRSEMNVSTLELGDSALYLCASSLEGTDTQYFGPGTRLTVL.

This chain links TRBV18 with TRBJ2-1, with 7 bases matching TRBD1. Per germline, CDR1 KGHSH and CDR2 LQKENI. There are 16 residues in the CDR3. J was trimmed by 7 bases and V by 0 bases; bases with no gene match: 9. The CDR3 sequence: CASSPPPQDRLNEQFF. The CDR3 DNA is TGTGCCAGCTCACCACCCCCTCAGGACAGGTTAAATGAGCAGTTCTTC.

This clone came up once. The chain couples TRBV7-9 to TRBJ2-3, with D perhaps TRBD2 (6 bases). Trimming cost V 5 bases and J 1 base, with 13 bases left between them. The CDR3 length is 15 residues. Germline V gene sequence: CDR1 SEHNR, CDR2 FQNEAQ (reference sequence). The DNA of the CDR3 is TGTGCCAGCAGCCCCGTAACGGGGGGCACAGATACGCAGTATTTT. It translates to CASSPVTGGTDTQYF.

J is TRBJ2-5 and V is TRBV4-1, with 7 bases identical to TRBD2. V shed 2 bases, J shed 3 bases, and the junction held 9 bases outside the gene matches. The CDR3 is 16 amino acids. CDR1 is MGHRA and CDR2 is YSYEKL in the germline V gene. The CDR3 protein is CASSQNTGGGKETQYF. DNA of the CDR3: TGCGCCAGCAGCCAAAATACGGGAGGAGGGAAAGAGACCCAGTACTTC.